What follows are 19 T cell receptor beta chains derived from one specimen sequenced in a study of CD8 T cells in Susac syndrome. When the RNA was reverse transcribed, random hexamers were used with an input of 0.5 to 1 ug. One entry per CDR3 protein, called by TCRdb with MiXCR from the immunoSEQ multiplex PCR reads. There are 150,000 to 200,000 distinct CDR3 sequences in the sample; about 93% occur only once, and more than 0.11% lies in the top ten. The sample taken for sequencing was CD4+ T cells from PBMCs. Receptors were obtained from a human donor in good health.

This chain uses TRBV5-6 with TRBJ2-5; the match to TRBD1 covers 7 bases. The CDR3 contains 14 residues. Per the germline V gene, CDR1 is SGHDT and CDR2 is YYEEEE. V gave up 1 base and J gave up 1 base; unmatched junction bases: 1. As DNA, the CDR3 is TGTGCCAGCAGCTTGACAGGGGTCCAAGAGACCCAGTACTTC. This codes for CASSLTGVQETQYF.

The genes are TRBV6-1 and TRBJ2-1; TRBD1 matches at 8 bases. CDR1 and CDR2 (germline): MNHNS, SASEGT. The trim removed 6 bases at V and 7 bases at J, leaving 11 bases unmatched. This CDR3 region has 15 residues. CDR3 sequence (DNA): TGTGCCAGCAGCATTGGACAGGGAGAGGGAAATGAGCAGTTCTTC. Its protein product is CASSIGQGEGNEQFF.

The chain couples TRBV7-6 to TRBJ1-5, with no clear D. The CDR3 runs 15 residues. CDR1 SGHVS and CDR2 FNYEAQ come from the germline V gene. Trimming shortened V by 1 base and J by 7 bases, and 14 bases separated the two germline ends. The CDR3 reads CASSLGGYSIQPQHF. The CDR3 DNA reads as TGTGCCAGCAGCTTAGGAGGGTATAGCATCCAGCCCCAGCATTTT.

The gene calls are TRBV7-9 and TRBJ1-5, with D uncertain. V lost 1 base, J lost 5 bases, and 12 bases lay in between. This CDR3 spans 15 amino acids. Germline lookup yields CDR1 SEHNR and CDR2 FQNEAQ (reference sequence). CDR3 protein: CASSLDGNLYQPQHF. For the CDR3, the DNA is TGTGCCAGCAGCTTAGACGGGAACTTATATCAGCCCCAGCATTTT.

This clonotype was found once. The rearrangement links TRBV20-1 to TRBJ1-2; the match to TRBD1 covers 7 bases. The germline V gene encodes CDR1 DFQATT and CDR2 SNEGSKA (reference sequence). Germline trimming cut 5 bases from V and 6 bases from J; bases unmatched to any gene: 6. The CDR3 runs 12 residues. The CDR3 loop reads CSASQGGNGYTF. CDR3 bases: TGCAGTGCTTCTCAGGGGGGGAATGGCTACACCTTC.

The chain couples TRBV14 to TRBJ2-6; TRBD2 is a possible D gene (7 bases). Germline assignment: CDR1 SGHDN and CDR2 FVKESK. V lost 5 bases and J lost 2, with 13 bases in between. The CDR3 covers 16 residues. CDR3 in DNA: TGTGCCAGCAGCTTACTCGGGGGGCCTGGGGCCAACGTCCTGACTTTC. Translated: CASSLLGGPGANVLTF.

The chain is built from TRBV9 and TRBJ1-2, with D unclear. Trimming pared 5 bases from V and 0 bases from J, leaving 23 bases between. The CDR3 has 18 amino acids. Germline-derived CDR1 and CDR2 are SGDLS and YYNGEE. The CDR3: CASRAGLGPAQPNYGYTF. The CDR3 DNA reads as TGTGCCAGCAGAGCAGGTTTGGGTCCTGCCCAACCTAACTATGGCTACACCTTC.

The chain carries TRBV7-3 and TRBJ2-3; D is unresolved. The CDR3 is 13 residues long. From germline, CDR1 is SGHTA and CDR2 FQGTGA. Trimming took 4 bases from V and 6 from J, leaving 11 bases between them. CDR3 sequence reads: CASSYGPGDTQYF. DNA of the CDR3: TGTGCCAGCAGCTATGGGCCCGGGGATACGCAGTATTTT.

The V gene is TRBV27, the J gene TRBJ2-7; the match to TRBD2 covers 9 bases. This CDR3 region has 16 residues. The germline CDR1 and CDR2 sequences are MNHEY and SMNVEV (reference sequence). V gave up 0 bases and J gave up 3 bases; unmatched junction bases: 6. CDR3 in DNA: TGTGCCAGCAGTTTATCGCTAGCGGGGTCCTACTACGAGCAGTACTTC. Its protein is CASSLSLAGSYYEQYF.

The genes are TRBV3-1 and TRBJ1-2, with D possibly matching TRBD1 (5 bases). V dropped 4 bases and J dropped 4 bases, with 13 bases sitting between them. CDR1 and CDR2 (germline): LGHDT, YNNKEL (reference sequence). This CDR3 comprises 14 residues. The CDR3 is CASSPNGAPYGYTF. DNA for the CDR3: TGTGCCAGCAGCCCCAATGGGGCTCCCTATGGCTACACCTTC.

The V gene is TRBV6-5, the J gene TRBJ1-1, with 7 bases fitting TRBD1. V was clipped by 6 bases and J by 4 bases; unmatched bases: 11. The CDR3 loop spans 15 amino acids. Per germline, CDR1 MNHEY and CDR2 SVGAGI. CDR3 sequence reads: CASRRTQGDGTEAFF. DNA of the CDR3: TGTGCCAGCAGACGTACTCAGGGGGACGGCACTGAAGCTTTCTTT.

Only a few counts were recorded for this clonotype. The rearrangement uses TRBV3-1 and TRBJ1-2, with 12 positions matching TRBD1. Unmatched junction bases numbered 7, after V lost 0 bases and J lost 8 bases. This CDR3 comprises 16 residues. Per germline, CDR1 LGHDT and CDR2 YNNKEL (reference sequence). The DNA for the CDR3 is TGTGCCAGCAGCCAAGACGGGGGACAGGGGGCGCCAGGCTACACCTTC. As protein: CASSQDGGQGAPGYTF. Full variable domain (missing parts from reference TRBV3-1 and TRBJ1-2): DTAVSQTPKYLVTQMGNDKSIKCEQNLGHDTMYWYKQDSKKFLKIMFSYNNKELIINETVPNRFSPKSPDKAHLNLHINSLELGDSAVYFCASSQDGGQGAPGYTFGSGTRLTVV.

V gene TRBV24-1 combines with J gene TRBJ2-5; D assignment may be TRBD1 or TRBD2 (5 bases each). The V gene lost 3 bases and the J gene lost 3 bases, with 10 bases spanning the gap. This CDR3 has 14 amino acids. Per germline, CDR1 KGHDR and CDR2 SFDVKD. CDR3 coding DNA: TGTGCCACCAGTGATAGGGACGGGGAAGAGACCCAGTACTTC. Amino acid sequence: CATSDRDGEETQYF.

This clonotype was found once. The CDR3, as DNA: TGTGCCAGCAGGAGGTTACGTGGCTACACCTTC. Protein: CASRRLRGYTF. The chain recombines TRBV2 with TRBJ1-2; unclear D gene. Trimming removed 6 bases from V and 7 bases from J, with 9 bases in between. Germline V gives CDR1 SNHLY, CDR2 FYNNEI. CDR3 length: 11 amino acids.

The chain uses TRBV4-1 and TRBJ1-5; tentative D call: TRBD1 (5 bases). Germline V gene lookup returns CDR1 MGHRA and CDR2 YSYEKL. Trimming took off 3 bases at V and 5 bases at J, with 8 bases between the two ends. The CDR3 contains 13 residues. Written as DNA, the CDR3 is TGCGCCAGCAGCCATATAGGGGATCAGCCCCAGCATTTT. Amino acid sequence: CASSHIGDQPQHF.

This clonotype was counted between two and nine times. This sequence joins TRBV3-1 and TRBJ2-7, with D possibly TRBD2 on 5 matching bases. Trimming stripped 2 bases from V and 3 bases from J, with 5 bases between. The CDR3 has 12 residues. Per the germline V gene, CDR1 is LGHDT and CDR2 is YNNKEL (reference sequence). The CDR3 loop is CASSQSGYEQYF. CDR3 nucleotides: TGTGCCAGCAGCCAAAGCGGCTACGAGCAGTACTTC.

V and J are TRBV6-1 and TRBJ2-5; D call uncertain. This CDR3 is built from 14 residues. Germline V CDR1 and CDR2: MNHNS, SASEGT. The V and J ends lost 1 base and 5 bases respectively, with 11 bases between them. Written as DNA, the CDR3 is TGTGCCAGCAGTGAAGGGGATTCTAGGGAGACCCAGTACTTC. Translating it yields CASSEGDSRETQYF.

V is TRBV4-2 and J is TRBJ1-3; tentatively, D is TRBD1 (5 bases). The V gene's germline CDR1 is LGHNA and CDR2 YNFKEQ. The CDR3 extends over 16 amino acids. V was trimmed by 0 bases and J by 7 bases, leaving 16 bases between them. For the CDR3, the DNA is TGTGCCAGCAGCCAAGAAGGGACGGCGGCCGGGAACACCATATATTTT. Protein: CASSQEGTAAGNTIYF.

J is TRBJ2-1 and V is TRBV5-1, with TRBD2 matching 8 bases. J gave up 8 bases and V 0 bases, and 10 bases lay outside the gene matches. The germline gives CDR1 SGHRS, CDR2 YFSETQ. CDR3 length: 16 amino acids. CDR3 in amino acids: CASSLAGGSIRDEQFF. The CDR3 DNA sequence: TGCGCCAGCAGCTTGGCGGGGGGGTCCATCCGCGATGAGCAGTTCTTC.